This T cell receptor (beta chain) was recorded in a study of siplizumab effects on memory and regulatory T cells. Study observations and caveats: Whether proliferating Tregs in siplizumab cultures suppress was not functionally confirmed. In unstimulated cells, naive T cells appeared more diverse than memory T cells and seemed major alloresponse contributors.

A note on this clone: Its antigen is unknown. This specimen includes other DNA sequences encoding the same CDR3.

Germline CDR1 reads SNHLY; CDR2 reads FYNNEI. The V and J ends lost 8 bases and 1 base, in that order; junction bases with no gene match: 4. The CDR3 extends over 13 amino acids. The assay was immunoSEQ multiplex PCR, and TCRdb's table has in-frame clones only and misses some. Found here are under 95,000 clones, about 94% of them singletons; the top ten hold approximately 0.3%. The chain links TRBV2 to TRBJ1-1; 7 bases match TRBD1. The source is a human donor in good health. The sample consisted of non-Treg CD4+ T cells sorted from blood. CDR3 DNA sequence: TGTGCCAGCGCGGGACAGTCGAACACTGAAGCTTTCTTT. Translating it yields CASAGQSNTEAFF.